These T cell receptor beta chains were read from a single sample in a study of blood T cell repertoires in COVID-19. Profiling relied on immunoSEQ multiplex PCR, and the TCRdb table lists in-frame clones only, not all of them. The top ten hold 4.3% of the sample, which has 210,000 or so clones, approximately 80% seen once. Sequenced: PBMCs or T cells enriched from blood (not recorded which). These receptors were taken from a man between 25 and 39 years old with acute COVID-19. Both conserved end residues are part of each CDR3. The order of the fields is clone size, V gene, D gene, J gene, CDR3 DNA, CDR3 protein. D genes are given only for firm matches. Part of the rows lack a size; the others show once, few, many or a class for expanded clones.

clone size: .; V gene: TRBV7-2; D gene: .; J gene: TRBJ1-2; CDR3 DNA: TGTGCCAGCACCCTCCCGGTAAGGGGGTTTGGCTACACCTTC; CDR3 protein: CASTLPVRGFGYTF
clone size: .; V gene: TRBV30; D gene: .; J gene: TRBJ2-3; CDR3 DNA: TGTGCCTGGAGGCGGCAGGGGAACACAGATACGCAGTATTTT; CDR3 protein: CAWRRQGNTDTQYF
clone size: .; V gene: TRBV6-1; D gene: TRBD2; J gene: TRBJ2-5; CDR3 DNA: TGTGCCAGCAGTGCCGAACTAGCGGGGGGCCAAGAGACCCAGTACTTC; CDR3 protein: CASSAELAGGQETQYF
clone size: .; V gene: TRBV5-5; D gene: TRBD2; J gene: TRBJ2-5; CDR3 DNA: TGTGCCAGCAGCTTGGAGGGACTAGCATCAGAGACCCAGTACTTC; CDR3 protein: CASSLEGLASETQYF
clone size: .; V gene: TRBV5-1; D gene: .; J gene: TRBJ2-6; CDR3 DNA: TGCGCCAGCAGCTTGGATTCGGGGGACTCTGGGGCCAACGTCCTGACTTTC; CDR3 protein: CASSLDSGDSGANVLTF
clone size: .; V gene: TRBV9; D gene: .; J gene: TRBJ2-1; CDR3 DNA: TGTGCCAGCAGCGTAGCGGGGGAGATCTCCTACAATGAGCAGTTCTTC; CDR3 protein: CASSVAGEISYNEQFF
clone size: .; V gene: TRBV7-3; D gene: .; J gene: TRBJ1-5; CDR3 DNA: TGTGCCAGCAGCTCCAAATCTGCGGTCAATCAGCCCCAGCATTTT; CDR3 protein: CASSSKSAVNQPQHF
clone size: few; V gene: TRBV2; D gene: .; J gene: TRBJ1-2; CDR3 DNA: TGTGCCAGCAGTGAAGACAGGGCCTATGGCTACACCTTC; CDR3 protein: CASSEDRAYGYTF
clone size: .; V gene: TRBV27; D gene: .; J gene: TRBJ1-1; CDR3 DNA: TGTGCCAGCAGTTCCCTCTACGGGGGACGCGGAACACCCTACACTGAAGCTTTCTTT; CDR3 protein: CASSSLYGGRGTPYTEAFF
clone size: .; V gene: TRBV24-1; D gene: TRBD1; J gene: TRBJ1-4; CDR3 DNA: TGTGCCACCAGTGCGACAGGGCCGACTGAAAAACTGTTTTTT; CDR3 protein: CATSATGPTEKLFF
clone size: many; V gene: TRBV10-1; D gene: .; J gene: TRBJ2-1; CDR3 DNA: TGCGCCAGCAGCCGGGACTTGAGCTCCTACAATGAGCAGTTCTTC; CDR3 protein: CASSRDLSSYNEQFF
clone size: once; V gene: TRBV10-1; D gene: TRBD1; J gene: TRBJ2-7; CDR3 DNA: TGCGCCAGCAGCCCGGGACAGGGATTAGGACAGAAAAACTACGAGCAGTACTTC; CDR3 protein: CASSPGQGLGQKNYEQYF
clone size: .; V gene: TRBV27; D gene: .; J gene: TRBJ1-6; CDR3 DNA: TGTGCCAGCAGTTTAACCGGCGGCGGATATAATTCACCCCTCCACTTT; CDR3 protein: CASSLTGGGYNSPLHF
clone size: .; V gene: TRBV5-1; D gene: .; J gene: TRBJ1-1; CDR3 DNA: TGCGCCAGCCTGACGGGTCAGGGAGGCACTGAAGCTTTCTTT; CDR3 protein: CASLTGQGGTEAFF
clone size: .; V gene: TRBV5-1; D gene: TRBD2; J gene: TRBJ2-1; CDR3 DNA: TGCGCCAGCAGCCTCCGGGTCGCAGCGGGGGGGGATCTTGAGCAGTTCTTC; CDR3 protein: CASSLRVAAGGDLEQFF
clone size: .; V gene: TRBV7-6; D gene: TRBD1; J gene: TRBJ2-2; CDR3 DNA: TGTGCCAGCAGCTTAGCCTCGACAGGGTACACCGGGGAGCTGTTTTTT; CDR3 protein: CASSLASTGYTGELFF
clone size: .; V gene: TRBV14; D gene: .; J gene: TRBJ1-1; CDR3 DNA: TGTGCCAGCAGCCAAGGACGGAGGACTGAAGCTTTCTTT; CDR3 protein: CASSQGRRTEAFF
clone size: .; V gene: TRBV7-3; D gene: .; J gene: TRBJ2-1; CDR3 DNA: TGTGCCAGCAGCTTAGCGGCGGGGCCCTCCAATGAGCAGTTCTTC; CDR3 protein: CASSLAAGPSNEQFF
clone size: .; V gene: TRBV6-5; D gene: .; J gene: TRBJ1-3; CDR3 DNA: TGTGCCAGCATGCGGGGGGCTTTTGGAAACACCATATATTTT; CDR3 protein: CASMRGAFGNTIYF
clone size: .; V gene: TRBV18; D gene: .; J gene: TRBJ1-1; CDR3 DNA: TGTGCCAGCTCGCCCCCCTCCCAACTGACTGAAGCTTTCTTT; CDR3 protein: CASSPPSQLTEAFF
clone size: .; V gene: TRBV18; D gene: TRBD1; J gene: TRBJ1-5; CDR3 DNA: TGTGCCAGCTCACGGGGACAGAACCTTCATCAGCCCCAGCATTTT; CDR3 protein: CASSRGQNLHQPQHF
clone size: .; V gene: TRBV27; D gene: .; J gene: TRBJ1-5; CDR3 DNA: TGTGCCAGCAGCGAGGGGACAATCGCACGGCAGCCCCAGCATTTT; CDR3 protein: CASSEGTIARQPQHF
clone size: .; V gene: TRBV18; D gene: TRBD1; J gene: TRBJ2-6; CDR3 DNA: TGTGCCAGCTCACCACCGAGGACAGGGGGTACCTCTGGGGCCAACGTCCTGACTTTC; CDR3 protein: CASSPPRTGGTSGANVLTF
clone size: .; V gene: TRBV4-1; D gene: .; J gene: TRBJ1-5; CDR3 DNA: TGCGCCAGCAGCCCTCTGGGCGGGGGGAATCAGCCCCAGCATTTT; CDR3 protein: CASSPLGGGNQPQHF
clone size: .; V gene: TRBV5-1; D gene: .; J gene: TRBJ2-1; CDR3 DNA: TGCGCCAGCAGCCCGAATCAGGGGAGCGAAAATGAGCAGTTCTTC; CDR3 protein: CASSPNQGSENEQFF
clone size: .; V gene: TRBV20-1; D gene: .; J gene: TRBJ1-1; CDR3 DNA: TGCAGTGCTAGGCTAAACACTGAAGCTTTCTTT; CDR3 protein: CSARLNTEAFF
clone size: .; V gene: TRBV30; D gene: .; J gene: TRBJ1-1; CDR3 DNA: TGTGCCTGGACAGGGGCTAACACTGAAGCTTTCTTT; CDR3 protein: CAWTGANTEAFF
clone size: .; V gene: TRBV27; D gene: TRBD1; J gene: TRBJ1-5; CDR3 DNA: TGTGCCAGCAGTTGGACAGGGTTCAATCAGCCCCAGCATTTT; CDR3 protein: CASSWTGFNQPQHF
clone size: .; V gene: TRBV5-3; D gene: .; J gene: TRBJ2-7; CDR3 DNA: TGTGCCAGAAGCTTTATCGTTCGGCAGGGCGAGCAGTACTTC; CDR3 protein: CARSFIVRQGEQYF
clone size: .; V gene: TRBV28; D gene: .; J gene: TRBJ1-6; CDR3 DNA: TGTGCCAGCAGCCTCCTCGTGCGGACAGCCAAGGACTCACCCCTCCACTTT; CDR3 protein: CASSLLVRTAKDSPLHF
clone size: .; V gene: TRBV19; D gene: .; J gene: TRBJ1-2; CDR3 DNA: TGTGCCAGTAGTATGACAATTTATGGCTACACCTTC; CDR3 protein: CASSMTIYGYTF
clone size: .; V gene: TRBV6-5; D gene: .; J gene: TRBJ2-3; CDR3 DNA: TGTGCCAGCACTCCGGGACTGGCTCAAGATACGCAGTATTTT; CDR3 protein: CASTPGLAQDTQYF
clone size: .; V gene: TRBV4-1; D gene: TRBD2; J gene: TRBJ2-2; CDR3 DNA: TGCGCCAGCAGCGGGACTAGCGGGGTTCCCGGGGAGCTGTTTTTT; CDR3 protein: CASSGTSGVPGELFF
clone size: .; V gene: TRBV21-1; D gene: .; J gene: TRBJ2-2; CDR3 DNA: TGTGCCAGCAGCAAGCGGGTAGCGGGGGCTAGCGGGGAGCTGTTTTTT; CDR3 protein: CASSKRVAGASGELFF
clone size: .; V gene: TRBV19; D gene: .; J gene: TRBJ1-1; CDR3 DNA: TGTGCCAGTAGTGTAGACTTATCGAACACTGAAGCTTTCTTT; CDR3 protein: CASSVDLSNTEAFF
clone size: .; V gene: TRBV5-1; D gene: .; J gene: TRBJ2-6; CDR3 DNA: TGCGCCAGCAGCTTGGACAGGGCCGCGTCTGGGGCCAACGTCCTGACTTTC; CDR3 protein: CASSLDRAASGANVLTF
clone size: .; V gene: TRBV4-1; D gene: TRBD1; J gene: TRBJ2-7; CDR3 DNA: TGCGCCAGCAGCCAAGATCCGGACAGGGCGAGAGAGCAGTACTTC; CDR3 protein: CASSQDPDRAREQYF
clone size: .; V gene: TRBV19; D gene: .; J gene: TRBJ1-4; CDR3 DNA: TGTGCCAGTTCTTCCGGGGTATATTCTGAAAAACTGTTTTTT; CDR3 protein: CASSSGVYSEKLFF
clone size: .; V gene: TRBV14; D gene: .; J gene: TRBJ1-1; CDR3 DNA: TGTGCCAGCAGCCAAGCTATTCATCTAGGCAGGGCAAATCCCGGGCCCAACACTGAAGCTTTCTTT; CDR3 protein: CASSQAIHLGRANPGPNTEAFF
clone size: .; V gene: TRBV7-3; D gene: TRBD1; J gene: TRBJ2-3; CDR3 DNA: TGTGCCAGCAGCCCACAGGGGGCGGACGTAGATACGCAGTATTTT; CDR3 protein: CASSPQGADVDTQYF